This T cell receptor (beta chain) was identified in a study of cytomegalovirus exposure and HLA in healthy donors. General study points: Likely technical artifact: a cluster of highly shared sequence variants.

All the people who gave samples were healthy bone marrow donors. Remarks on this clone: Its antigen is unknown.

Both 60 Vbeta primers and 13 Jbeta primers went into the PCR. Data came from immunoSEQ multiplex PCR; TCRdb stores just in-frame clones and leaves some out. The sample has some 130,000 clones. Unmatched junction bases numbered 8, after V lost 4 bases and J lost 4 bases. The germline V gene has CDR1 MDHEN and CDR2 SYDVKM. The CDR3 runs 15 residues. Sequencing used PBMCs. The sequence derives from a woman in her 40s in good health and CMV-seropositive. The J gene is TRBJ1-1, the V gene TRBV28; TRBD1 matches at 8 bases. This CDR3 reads CASSSTGQGATEAFF. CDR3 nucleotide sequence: TGTGCCAGCAGTTCGACAGGACAGGGTGCCACTGAAGCTTTCTTT.